The TCR beta chain under discussion was sequenced for a study of T cells in Graves' hyperthyroidism and ophthalmopathy (dated by TCRdb to 2018 to 2020). A note on the overall study: Peripheral blood was collected at initial diagnosis, before any treatment. According to the paper, TCR Vbeta CDR3 sequencing was carried out on over 130 peripheral blood samples, which came from 40 to 45 ophthalmopathy, 70 to 80 hyperthyroidism and approximately 17 progressor patients. Whether ophthalmopathy could be predicted prospectively was tested in an independent validation cohort made up of approximately 19 hyperthyroidism patients plus 17 patients who later progressed to ophthalmopathy. Following sampling, methimazole starting at 30 mg daily was given to hyperthyroidism patients, and high-dose intravenous methylprednisolone was given to ophthalmopathy patients. In addition, the study compared T-cell repertoires in thyroid tissue and in blood from 6 or 7 Graves' hyperthyroidism patients. For training and testing, the 100 or so patients in the discovery cohort were randomly divided in a 7:3 ratio. A discovery cohort of roughly 100 patients, approximately 45 with Graves' ophthalmopathy and about 58 with stable Graves' hyperthyroidism, was used to find distinguishing TCR V-J signatures.

Stable Graves' hyperthyroidism was defined as no progression to ophthalmopathy during 18 months of follow-up. Hyperthyroidism patients were newly diagnosed, with disease duration under 2 months, and aged 18 to 65 years. Exclusion was applied to patients with uncontrolled infections, other autoimmune diseases, pregnancy or lactation. Clinical symptoms, serum thyroxine and TRAb, thyroid ultrasound, and orbital computed tomography formed the basis for the diagnoses. Ficoll-Paque density gradient centrifugation was used to isolate PBMCs from about 10 ml of fresh peripheral blood. Total RNA was extracted using Trizol reagent, and RNA quality was assessed on an Agilent 2100 Bioanalyzer. Amplification of TCR beta CDR3 regions was carried out from RNA transcripts. The first round of RT-PCR for the TCR CDR3 was performed with the HTBI primer set and the Qiagen OneStep RT-PCR kit. Libraries were constructed in a second round of multiplex PCR, after which size selection and purification were performed. Sequencing of the libraries was done on an Illumina HiSeq2000 using paired-end 100 bp reads. As for how the authors treated the data: SOAPnuke was used to process the raw data, with reads discarded if the reads contained adapters or uncalled bases, had a mean Phred below 15, or lacked an exact constant-primer or identifier match. High-quality paired reads were merged using COPE v1.2.5, and each unique nucleotide sequence was defined as a clonotype. MiTCR v1.1 was used to align the clonotypes against IMGT TRBV, TRBD and TRBJ reference segments. The analysis included only V-J combinations with a frequency above 0.0001, which together covered 99% to 99.2% of the repertoires. A TCS score was defined as the ratio of F50 (clonal expansion) to E x V (chaos), with BLOSUM62-based TCRdist applied between CDR3 peptides within each V-J. Welch's t-statistics and random forest reduced around 510 V-J features to about 13, which were used in a naive Bayes classifier (R e1071). TCRdb passed the public sequencing reads through fastp at Q25 and MiXCR, retaining productive beta sequences. A single entry per CDR3 protein holds the most common genes and DNA from its merged rows. None of the V and J calls come from the authors' own analysis; TCRdb made them. The sample table lists around 440,000 distinct CDR3 sequences, 15% to 19% of them with a count of one. The ten largest clones take up 14% of the sample.

The CDR3 holds 14 amino acids from the cysteine to the phenylalanine. Only the CDR3 DNA is retained, 42 bases long and in frame from the first base. Sequences MNHEY (CDR1) and SMNVEV (CDR2) are obtained from the germline V gene (reference sequence). The germline ends are 14 bases apart after V is trimmed by 3 bases and J by 6 bases. This clonotype was picked up a small number of times. Its antigen has not been determined. Per-base qualities were not stored, and no clone one base away is much larger. Overall study outcomes, separate from this receptor: In validation, the model predicted progression to ophthalmopathy with around 71% sensitivity and less than 80% specificity, a median of 6.5 months before onset. Most expanded thyroid clonotypes (frequency above 0.001) were also detected in blood, a finding suggesting that blood repertoires may reflect thyroid immune responses. No statistical method was used to fix the sample size in advance, and group allocation was not hidden from the investigators. A model built on a 13 V-J signature distinguished ophthalmopathy from stable hyperthyroidism, reaching about 89% sensitivity and 81% to 83% specificity in cross-validation and 80%/75% in testing.

The chain joins TRBV27 to TRBJ1-2; TRBD1 could be the D gene, as 5 bases match. The receptor's source is a woman aged 18-35 years with Graves' hyperthyroidism. The specimen was blood. The nucleotide sequence is given as TGTGCCAGCAGTTTGTGGAAGGGGTTCGATGGCTACACCTTC. Its protein is CASSLWKGFDGYTF.